Listed below are T cell receptor beta chains from one sample, sequenced in a study of blood T cell repertoires in COVID-19. Method: immunoSEQ multiplex PCR; TCRdb's copy keeps in-frame clones and lacks some. The sample lists 250,000 to 300,000 clones; roughly 86% were seen once. Specimen: peripheral blood. These receptors all stem from a woman aged 55-69 years with COVID-19, enrolled during active disease. CDR3s include the opening cysteine and the closing phenylalanine or tryptophan. Each record gives: J gene, D gene, clone size, V gene, CDR3 DNA, CDR3 protein. D genes are given only for firm matches. Clone size is shown for a subset of rows, as once, few, many or a class of expanded clone.

TRBJ1-2 NA few TRBV6-2/TRBV6-3 TGTGCCAGCAGTCTAGCTAACTATGGCTACACCTTC CASSLANYGYTF
TRBJ1-2 TRBD1 NA TRBV5-1 TGCGCCAGCAGCTGGGACAGGGGGCCACAGGAGGATGGCTACACCTTC CASSWDRGPQEDGYTF
TRBJ1-2 TRBD1 few TRBV7-6 TGTGCCAGCAGCTTGATCCCCTCAACCGGACAGGGTTATGGCTACACCTTC CASSLIPSTGQGYGYTF
TRBJ2-2 NA NA TRBV28 TGTGCCAGCAGTTTGGTCTCTAAGAGGACCGGGGAGCTGTTTTTT CASSLVSKRTGELFF
TRBJ1-1 NA NA TRBV9 TGTGCCAGCAACCCCGGGGGGCGCACTGAAGCTTTCTTT CASNPGGRTEAFF
TRBJ2-5 TRBD2 NA TRBV5-1 TGCGCCAGCAGCATTGCGGGAGTCCCGGGGGGAAAGACCCAGTACTTC CASSIAGVPGGKTQYF
TRBJ1-2 TRBD1 once TRBV6-6 TGTGCCAGCGGAACAGGGGATGGCTACACCTTC CASGTGDGYTF
TRBJ1-1 NA NA TRBV24-1 TGTGCCACCAGTGATTTCAGGGGTAGCACTGAAGCTTTCTTT CATSDFRGSTEAFF
TRBJ1-5 NA NA TRBV27 TGTGCCAGCAGTACTACTAAACAGGGTATCAGCAATCAGCCCCAGCATTTT CASSTTKQGISNQPQHF
TRBJ2-7 TRBD2 NA TRBV4-2 TGTGCCAGCAGCCAAGATCGGCGACTAGCGGGCCTCGAGCAGTACTTC CASSQDRRLAGLEQYF
TRBJ1-4 NA NA TRBV28 TGTGCCAGCAGTTTACCCACAACTAATGAAAAACTGTTTTTT CASSLPTTNEKLFF
TRBJ2-6 NA NA TRBV28 TGTGCCGTCGGGGAGAGACTCTCTGGGGCCAACGTCCTGACTTTC CAVGERLSGANVLTF
TRBJ1-6 NA NA TRBV19 TGTGCCAGTAAGGCAGGGGCCAATTCACCCCTCCACTTT CASKAGANSPLHF
TRBJ1-6 NA NA TRBV11-2 TGTGCCAGCAGCTTAGACCCTCGACAGGTCGTGTTACCACCCCTCCACTTT CASSLDPRQVVLPPLHF
TRBJ1-1 TRBD1 NA TRBV28 TGTGCCAGCGACAGGGGGATTACTGAAGCTTTCTTT CASDRGITEAFF
TRBJ1-1 TRBD1 once TRBV18 TGTGCCAGCTCCTTTAGACAGGGGAACAGCAACACTGAAGCTTTCTTT CASSFRQGNSNTEAFF
TRBJ2-3 TRBD2 NA TRBV7-3 TGTGCCAGCAGCTTACTGGCGGGGGGCACAGATACGCAGTATTTT CASSLLAGGTDTQYF
TRBJ2-3 TRBD1 NA TRBV10-3 TGTGCCATCAGTGAGTCGACTCGGACAGGGGCGGGCACAGATACGCAGTATTTT CAISESTRTGAGTDTQYF
TRBJ2-1 TRBD2 NA TRBV5-1 TGCGCCAGCAGCGGAGGACTGGACAGCCCCTTTACTAGAACTAGCGGGAGTTCTGAGCAGTTCTTC CASSGGLDSPFTRTSGSSEQFF
TRBJ1-4 NA NA TRBV7-8 TGTGCCAGCAGCCCCCGACAAGCTCATGAAAAACTGTTTTTT CASSPRQAHEKLFF
TRBJ2-1 TRBD1 NA TRBV5-4 TGTGCCAGCAGCGGGCCCCGACAGGGTACGTTCTTC CASSGPRQGTFF
TRBJ2-1 NA NA TRBV11-3 TGTGCCAGCAGCTTATCAGGGTTCTCCTACAATGAGCAGTTCTTC CASSLSGFSYNEQFF
TRBJ2-2 NA NA TRBV7-3 TGTGCCAGCAGCCGCCGGGGGAACACCGGGGAGCTGTTTTTT CASSRRGNTGELFF
TRBJ1-5 NA once TRBV20-1 TGCAGTGCTAGTGGCAGGGCGAGTGGCAATCAGCCCCAGCATTTT CSASGRASGNQPQHF
TRBJ2-1 TRBD2 NA TRBV5-1 TGCGCCAGCAGCTGGAGCAGCGGGAGGGCCGACGAGCAGTTCTTC CASSWSSGRADEQFF
TRBJ2-3 TRBD1 NA TRBV6-6 TGTGCCAGCAGTCCTCTGAACTTAGGACAGGGGTTAGATACGCAGTATTTT CASSPLNLGQGLDTQYF
TRBJ2-1 NA once TRBV15 TGTGCCACCAGCAGAGATCGGGGGAGAAGGCAGTTCTTC CATSRDRGRRQFF
TRBJ2-3 NA NA TRBV7-9 TGTGCCAGCGGTTCAGACTACCCTAATAGCACAGATACGCAGTATTTT CASGSDYPNSTDTQYF
TRBJ2-1 NA NA TRBV19 TGTGCCAGTAGTCCGCAAACAGGGAATGAGCAGTTCTTC CASSPQTGNEQFF
TRBJ2-7 NA NA TRBV21-1 TGTGCCAGCAGCAAAGTTGGGGACAGGTTTAAAGAGCAGTACTTC CASSKVGDRFKEQYF
TRBJ2-5 NA NA TRBV6-6 TGTGCCAGCAGTTTAACTGCCCCCCGCCGATTGACCCAGTACTTC CASSLTAPRRLTQYF
TRBJ2-3 TRBD2 NA TRBV4-2 TGTGCCAGCAGCCCGAAACTAGCGGGAGGGACAGATACGCAGTATTTT CASSPKLAGGTDTQYF
TRBJ2-2 TRBD2 NA TRBV3-1/TRBV3-2 TGTGCCAGCAGCCTGGCGACTAGCGGTCCTCCCGGGGAGCTGTTTTTT CASSLATSGPPGELFF
TRBJ1-2 TRBD1 once TRBV6-2/TRBV6-3 TGTGCCAGCAGTTCGACAGGGTATGGCTACACCTTC CASSSTGYGYTF
TRBJ2-7 NA NA TRBV28 TGTGCCAGCAGTTCGAGGTACGAGCAGTACTTC CASSSRYEQYF
TRBJ2-1 TRBD2 NA TRBV27 TGTGCCAGCAGTTTACTGGGGGGTAGCGGGAGGAATGAGCAGTTCTTC CASSLLGGSGRNEQFF
TRBJ2-3 NA NA TRBV7-8 TGTGCCAGCAGCCCCAATCGGGGAGGTCTTGCAGATACGCAGTATTTT CASSPNRGGLADTQYF
TRBJ1-1 TRBD1 NA TRBV5-8 TGTGCCAGCAGCCGCAGGGGGCGAGCTTTCTTT CASSRRGRAFF
TRBJ1-3 NA NA TRBV10-3 TGTGCCATCAGCGAGCCGACAGGATCCTCTGGAAACACCATATATTTT CAISEPTGSSGNTIYF
TRBJ1-2 NA NA TRBV6-2/TRBV6-3 TGTGCCAGCAGTTACTCCCGGGGGGCTTATGGCTACACCTTC CASSYSRGAYGYTF
TRBJ2-1 TRBD2 NA TRBV7-6 TGTGCCAGCAGCCAAGGACTAGCGGGTATCTCCTACAATGAGCAGTTCTTC CASSQGLAGISYNEQFF
TRBJ2-2 TRBD2 NA TRBV11-3 TGTGCCAGCAGCTTACAAGCGGGAGGGCGCACCGGGGAGCTGTTTTTT CASSLQAGGRTGELFF
TRBJ2-3 TRBD2 NA TRBV18 TGTGCCAGCTCCCCAAGGACTAGCGGGCGAACAGATACGCAGTATTTT CASSPRTSGRTDTQYF
TRBJ1-2 TRBD1 many TRBV27 TGTGCCAGCAGTTCCGGGACAGACCTATATAACTATGGCTACACCTTC CASSSGTDLYNYGYTF
TRBJ1-2 NA few TRBV21-1 TGTGCCAGCAGCCCCGCGCCAACAGGCGGATGCGTTTGTGGCTACACCTTC CASSPAPTGGCVCGYTF
TRBJ1-5 NA NA TRBV11-2 TGTGCCAGCAGCTACCAACCCGGGGGTGAGAGCAATCAGCCCCAGCATTTT CASSYQPGGESNQPQHF
TRBJ2-3 TRBD1 NA TRBV19 TGTGCCAGTAGTCTGACATGGACAGGGTTGGTTTCGGATACGCAGTATTTT CASSLTWTGLVSDTQYF
TRBJ1-1 TRBD1 NA TRBV5-5 TGTGCCAGCAGCTGGACAGGGGACACTGAAGCTTTCTTT CASSWTGDTEAFF
TRBJ2-5 TRBD1 NA TRBV28 TGTGCCAGCAGTTTACCTGTCGGCAGGGGGTACCAAGAGACCCAGTACTTC CASSLPVGRGYQETQYF
TRBJ1-2 NA NA TRBV10-3 TGTGCCATCAGTGATCAGACAGGCTATGGCTACACCTTC CAISDQTGYGYTF
TRBJ2-3 NA NA TRBV7-2 TGTGCCAGCAGCCGCAGGGTTGGGGGCAGCACAGATACGCAGTATTTT CASSRRVGGSTDTQYF
TRBJ2-7 NA NA TRBV15 TGTGCCACCAGCAGAGATCGTTCTAGCAACTACGAGCAGTACTTC CATSRDRSSNYEQYF
TRBJ2-1 NA few TRBV5-1 TGCGCCAGCAGCGCCGATCAGCGGGACACGCCCTACAATGAGCAGTTCTTC CASSADQRDTPYNEQFF
TRBJ2-7 NA NA TRBV6-5 TGTGCCACCCAAGGAGCGGCCTACGAGCAGTACTTC CATQGAAYEQYF
TRBJ2-7 TRBD1 NA TRBV28 TGTGCCAGCAGCCGAGGGGGCATGAGCTCCTACGAGCAGTACTTC CASSRGGMSSYEQYF
TRBJ2-3 TRBD2 NA TRBV4-1 TGCGCCAGCAGCCAGCCGGGACTAGCGCGAGTCGGAGGCACAGATACGCAGTATTTT CASSQPGLARVGGTDTQYF
TRBJ1-6 NA once TRBV11-2 TGTGCCAGCAGCCTAGACGACAACCTTTCCCTCCACTTT CASSLDDNLSLHF
TRBJ2-3 NA NA TRBV5-1 TGCGCCAGCAGCGTAGCGGCCACAGATACGCAGTATTTT CASSVAATDTQYF
TRBJ2-1 NA NA TRBV7-2 TGTGCCAGCAGCTCCCCGGGACAAGATCCGTTCTTC CASSSPGQDPFF
TRBJ1-1 TRBD1 NA TRBV4-2 TGTGCCAGCAGCCTGACAGGGGCAGTGAACACTGAAGCTTTCTTT CASSLTGAVNTEAFF